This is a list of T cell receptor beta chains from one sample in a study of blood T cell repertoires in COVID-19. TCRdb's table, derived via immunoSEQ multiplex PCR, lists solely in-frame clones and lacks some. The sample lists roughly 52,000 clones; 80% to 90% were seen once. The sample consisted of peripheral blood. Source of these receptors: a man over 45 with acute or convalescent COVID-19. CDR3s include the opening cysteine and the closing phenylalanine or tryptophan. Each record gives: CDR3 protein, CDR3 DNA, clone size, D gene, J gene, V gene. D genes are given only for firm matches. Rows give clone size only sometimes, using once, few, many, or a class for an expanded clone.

CASSQRQGMITGELFF,TGTGCCAGCAGCCAAAGACAGGGGATGATCACCGGGGAGCTGTTTTTT,NA,TRBD1,TRBJ2-2,TRBV7-3
CASSVKGGETQYF,TGTGCCAGCAGCGTCAAGGGGGGGGAGACCCAGTACTTC,NA,NA,TRBJ2-5,TRBV7-9
CASSVQAGRTNEQFF,TGTGCCAGCAGCGTACAAGCGGGGAGGACCAATGAGCAGTTCTTC,NA,TRBD2,TRBJ2-1,TRBV9
CASSFGQGTSGNTIYF,TGCGCCAGCAGCTTCGGGCAGGGGACCTCTGGAAACACCATATATTTT,NA,NA,TRBJ1-3,TRBV5-1
CASSLLAGGEQFF,TGTGCCAGCAGTTTACTAGCGGGAGGTGAGCAGTTCTTC,few,TRBD2,TRBJ2-1,TRBV12-3/TRBV12-4
CASSIGTGSTPYEQYF,TGTGCCAGTAGTATAGGAACGGGGTCCACCCCCTACGAGCAGTACTTC,NA,NA,TRBJ2-7,TRBV19
CASSVGSGQGTEAFF,TGTGCCAGCAGCGTCGGGTCGGGTCAGGGCACTGAAGCTTTCTTT,NA,NA,TRBJ1-1,TRBV9
CASSHPGLAGGPGKETQYF,TGCGCCAGCAGCCACCCGGGACTAGCGGGAGGGCCGGGGAAAGAGACCCAGTACTTC,few,TRBD2,TRBJ2-5,TRBV4-1
CASSFETGRHETQYF,TGTGCCAGCAGTTTTGAGACAGGGAGACATGAGACCCAGTACTTC,NA,TRBD1,TRBJ2-5,TRBV27
CASSGQDRGLAEAFF,TGTGCCAGCAGTGGACAGGACAGGGGGCTCGCTGAAGCTTTCTTT,NA,TRBD1,TRBJ1-1,TRBV25-1
CAIGPGTGPNSNQPQHF,TGTGCCATCGGGCCCGGGACAGGACCTAATAGCAATCAGCCCCAGCATTTT,NA,TRBD1,TRBJ1-5,TRBV10-3
CASSLLQKLAQETQYF,TGTGCCAGCAGCTTGTTGCAGAAATTAGCCCAAGAGACCCAGTACTTC,medium-sized,NA,TRBJ2-5,TRBV5-4
CASRAGLDGYTF,TGTGCCAGCAGGGCCGGGTTGGATGGCTACACCTTC,NA,NA,TRBJ1-2,TRBV3-1/TRBV3-2
CASSLQGAYTGELFF,TGTGCCAGCAGCTTACAGGGGGCCTACACCGGGGAGCTGTTTTTT,NA,TRBD1,TRBJ2-2,TRBV7-9
CASSYQGNTEAFF,TGTGCCAGCAGCTACCAGGGGAACACTGAAGCTTTCTTT,NA,NA,TRBJ1-1,TRBV4-2
CASSGRATNEKLFF,TGTGCCAGCAGCGGCAGGGCAACTAATGAAAAACTGTTTTTT,NA,NA,TRBJ1-4,TRBV6-5
CASSQDVGYEQYF,TGCGCCAGCAGCCAAGATGTCGGCTACGAGCAGTACTTC,NA,NA,TRBJ2-7,TRBV4-1
CASRGRTGNTEAFF,TGTGCCAGCAGGGGGCGGACAGGGAACACTGAAGCTTTCTTT,NA,TRBD1,TRBJ1-1,TRBV7-9
CASSLTGDEQFF,TGTGCCAGCAGCCTGACAGGGGATGAGCAGTTCTTC,once,TRBD1,TRBJ2-1,TRBV7-8
CASSGTGTSGANVLTF,TGTGCCAGCAGTGGGACAGGCACCTCTGGGGCCAACGTCCTGACTTTC,NA,TRBD1,TRBJ2-6,TRBV2
CASRDSGGGEQYF,TGTGCCAGCAGGGACTCGGGGGGGGGCGAGCAGTACTTC,NA,TRBD2,TRBJ2-7,TRBV6-5
CASSDSLATGELFF,TGTGCCAGCAGTGACTCCTTAGCCACCGGGGAGCTGTTTTTT,NA,NA,TRBJ2-2,TRBV6-4
CASSQVVGQREGQMANEQFF,TGTGCCAGCAGCCAAGTCGTCGGACAGCGGGAGGGCCAAATGGCCAATGAGCAGTTCTTC,NA,TRBD2,TRBJ2-1,TRBV3-1/TRBV3-2
CASSLDGTGAFILNYGYTF,TGTGCCAGCAGCTTGGATGGGACAGGGGCCTTCATCCTTAACTATGGCTACACCTTC,once,TRBD1,TRBJ1-2,TRBV5-4
CASSQRQGYEQYF,TGTGCCAGCTCCCAACGACAGGGCTACGAGCAGTACTTC,NA,TRBD1,TRBJ2-7,TRBV18
CASRDRGSTEAFF,TGTGCCAGCAGGGACAGGGGGAGCACTGAAGCTTTCTTT,NA,TRBD1,TRBJ1-1,TRBV6-5
CASSQTGGYTGELFF,TGCGCCAGCAGCCAGACAGGGGGGTACACCGGGGAGCTGTTTTTT,NA,TRBD1,TRBJ2-2,TRBV4-1
CSAMTANYGYTF,TGCAGCGCTATGACTGCTAACTATGGCTACACCTTC,NA,NA,TRBJ1-2,TRBV29-1
CASSLQGANTEAFF,TGTGCCAGCAGCTTACAGGGGGCGAACACTGAAGCTTTCTTT,NA,TRBD1,TRBJ1-1,TRBV7-9
CASSVQGLRGGYTF,TGTGCCAGCAGCGTACAAGGACTCAGGGGTGGCTACACCTTC,NA,NA,TRBJ1-2,TRBV9
CASSLVRELAEAFF,TGTGCCAGCAGCTTAGTTCGGGAGCTGGCTGAAGCTTTCTTT,NA,NA,TRBJ1-1,TRBV7-9
CASSLNNAGDLSGNTIYF,TGCGCCAGCAGCTTAAACAACGCAGGGGACCTCTCTGGAAACACCATATATTTT,NA,NA,TRBJ1-3,TRBV5-1
CASSVGQGYNEQFF,TGTGCCAGCAGCGTGGGACAGGGCTACAATGAGCAGTTCTTC,NA,TRBD1,TRBJ2-1,TRBV9
CASIFSEGSYEQYF,TGTGCCAGCATTTTTAGCGAAGGTTCCTACGAGCAGTACTTC,NA,NA,TRBJ2-7,TRBV28
CASGLLGAFEQYF,TGTGCCAGCGGCCTTTTAGGGGCTTTCGAGCAGTACTTC,NA,NA,TRBJ2-7,TRBV2
CATSTPRQGERDTQYF,TGTGCCACCAGTACCCCTCGACAGGGGGAAAGAGATACGCAGTATTTT,NA,TRBD1,TRBJ2-3,TRBV24-1
CASSHLGTSGGADGNIQYF,TGTGCCAGCAGCCATCTCGGGACTAGCGGGGGGGCCGATGGAAACATTCAGTACTTC,NA,TRBD2,TRBJ2-4,TRBV4-2
CATSDFSVQYF,TGTGCCACCAGTGATTTTTCAGTCCAGTACTTC,NA,NA,TRBJ2-4,TRBV24-1
CASSRTAGAMPDTQYF,TGCGCCAGCAGCCGGACTGCAGGGGCGATGCCAGATACGCAGTATTTT,NA,NA,TRBJ2-3,TRBV5-1
CASSLTYEQYF,TGTGCCAGCAGTCTAACGTACGAGCAGTACTTC,NA,NA,TRBJ2-7,TRBV28
CASSFEASEQYF,TGTGCCAGCAGCTTTGAAGCGAGCGAGCAGTACTTC,NA,NA,TRBJ2-7,TRBV7-9
CASGTDFMSEQFF,TGTGCCTCCGGGACAGACTTTATGAGTGAGCAGTTCTTC,NA,TRBD1,TRBJ2-1,TRBV3-1/TRBV3-2
CASRPRGGLRIRQFF,TGTGCCAGCAGGCCGAGGGGGGGACTACGAATTAGGCAGTTCTTC,NA,NA,TRBJ2-1,TRBV6-5
CASSLGGTSGNEQFF,TGTGCCAGCAGCCTAGGGGGGACTAGCGGGAATGAGCAGTTCTTC,NA,TRBD2,TRBJ2-1,TRBV11-3
CAWSTGTPPDTQYF,TGTGCCTGGAGTACCGGGACTCCCCCAGATACGCAGTATTTT,NA,NA,TRBJ2-3,TRBV30
CASSLDFLGGGYTF,TGTGCCAGCAGCTTAGATTTTTTAGGGGGCGGCTACACCTTC,NA,TRBD1,TRBJ1-2,TRBV11-2
CASSNRGTTGELFF,TGTGCCAGTAGCAACAGGGGGACCACCGGGGAGCTGTTTTTT,NA,TRBD1,TRBJ2-2,TRBV19
CASSPDRGTIYF,TGTGCCAGCAGCCCCGACAGGGGTACCATATATTTT,few,TRBD1,TRBJ1-3,TRBV12-3/TRBV12-4
CSARSGHEQYF,TGCAGTGCTAGGAGCGGACACGAGCAGTACTTC,NA,NA,TRBJ2-7,TRBV20-1